This TCR beta chain appears in the sequencing data of a study of T cells after yellow fever vaccination. The CDR3 runs to 15 residues. Germline assignment: CDR1 GTSNPN and CDR2 SVGIG (reference sequence). Trimming removed 4 bases at V and 6 bases at J, with 22 bases between. This clonotype was seen at least ten times. Synthesis of TCR cDNA relied on 5'RACE template switching, which attached a universal primer site and UMIs. Each CDR3 protein is one row after TCRdb ran MiXCR on the 5' RACE reads. The sample lists 78,000 or so distinct CDR3 sequences, roughly 7% occurring once. The sequence was obtained from a man between 18 and 35 years old who received the YFV17D yellow fever vaccine. The material was CD8+ T cells sorted from PBMCs, obtained roughly 10 days after the first yellow fever vaccination. This chain links TRBV30 with TRBJ2-7; tentatively, D is TRBD1 or TRBD2 (5 bases each). As DNA, the CDR3 is TGTGCCTGGATCCCGTTTGGAACAGAGAGGGGCGAGCAGTACTTC. It translates to CAWIPFGTERGEQYF.